This paragraph covers one T cell receptor (beta chain) sequence. The target antigen is unknown. These data come from a study of post-analysis software for immune sequencing data. Overall study context: Included among the disease courses, which were recorded for the cohort, were relapsing-remitting, secondary progressive and progressive-relapsing multiple sclerosis.

General observations from the study: Compared against controls, patients with multiple sclerosis displayed significantly lower normalized Chao1 diversity. The study found TRBV5-6, TRBV5-1 and TRBV20-1 among roughly 5 TRBV segments more frequent in patients than controls.

There are 14 residues in the CDR3. V was clipped by 3 bases and J by 2 bases; unmatched bases: 2. Every TCR beta cDNA library bore unique molecular identifiers. TCRdb re-derived calls from the PCR reads in MiXCR, one entry per CDR3 protein. The sample yields roughly 600,000 distinct CDR3 sequences, 44% seen once. The genes are TRBV12-3 or TRBV12-4 and TRBJ2-7, with TRBD2 matching 9 bases. The receptor's source is a girl between 5 and 17 years old with multiple sclerosis. The specimen was blood. Here the CDR3 DNA reads TGTGCCAGCAGTTTTGCTAGCGGGGCCTACGAGCAGTACTTC. It translates to CASSFASGAYEQYF.